This T cell receptor (beta chain) emerged from a study of T cells in Graves' hyperthyroidism and ophthalmopathy. Study results and caveats: Ophthalmopathy stood apart from stable hyperthyroidism in a 13 V-J model.

The TCR beta CDR3 regions underwent amplification using RNA transcripts as the source. With the HTBI primer set, the TCR CDR3 went through a first round of RT-PCR. TCRdb called the multiplex PCR reads again in MiXCR, with one record for every CDR3 protein. The sample lists 50,000 to 60,000 distinct CDR3 sequences, 49% occurring once. This clonotype was seen a single time. Its antigen is not known. Diagnoses were established using clinical symptoms, serum thyroxine and TRAb, thyroid ultrasound and orbital computed tomography. This CDR3 contains 15 residues. Germline loops: CDR1 SGHRS, CDR2 YFSETQ. The specimen was blood. This sequence joins TRBV5-1 and TRBJ2-1; 9 nucleotides agree with TRBD2. The DNA end is more similar to TRBJ2-7, so the J call may be wrong. This receptor was taken from a woman between 25 and 40 years old with Graves' ophthalmopathy. Here the CDR3 DNA reads TGCGCCAGCAGCCCCGCCTCTAGCGGGACCTACGAGCAGTACTTC. It codes for CASSPASSGTYEQYF.